The rows below give T cell receptor beta chains drawn from one sample of a study of OX40 agonist ivuxolimab in advanced cancers. The method was immunoSEQ multiplex PCR; TCRdb's version includes in-frame clones alone and lacks a portion of them. The sample consists of some 70,000 clones, more than 70% of them appearing once. Sequencing was performed on CD4+ or CD8+ T cells sorted from blood, taken in a trial of the OX40 agonist ivuxolimab. The receptors here all came from an adult with an advanced solid tumor such as melanoma, head and neck, liver or kidney cancer. Both conserved end residues are part of each CDR3. The D gene is left open where the match is weak. Rows may omit the clone size; those that give it use once, few, many or a size class.

abundance,j_gene,v_gene,d_gene,CDR3aa,CDR3nt
-,TRBJ2-3,TRBV27,TRBD1,CASSSTDRVSHTQYF,TGTGCCAGCAGTTCGACCGACAGGGTTAGTCATACGCAGTATTTT
-,TRBJ2-1,TRBV5-1,-,CASSPRLLADYYNEQFF,TGCGCCAGCAGCCCCCGACTGTTAGCGGATTACTACAATGAGCAGTTCTTC
-,TRBJ2-5,TRBV15,TRBD1,CATSRDDRGWQETQYF,TGTGCCACCAGCAGAGACGACAGGGGGTGGCAAGAGACCCAGTACTTC
-,TRBJ2-1,TRBV4-1,-,CASSQFVLDNEQFF,TGCGCCAGCAGCCAATTCGTCTTGGACAATGAGCAGTTCTTC
-,TRBJ2-1,TRBV27,-,CASSLGGTRRRGDEQFF,TGTGCCAGCAGTTTAGGAGGTACGAGGCGGCGAGGCGATGAGCAGTTCTTC
-,TRBJ2-5,TRBV7-9,-,CASSLAFLRNQETQYF,TGTGCCAGCAGCTTAGCGTTTCTCAGGAACCAAGAGACCCAGTACTTC
-,TRBJ1-2,TRBV2,TRBD1,CASRGQGYGYTF,TGTGCCAGCAGGGGACAGGGCTATGGCTACACCTTC
-,TRBJ2-1,TRBV10-3,-,CAISEAPSPLEQFF,TGTGCCATCAGTGAGGCCCCTAGCCCCCTCGAGCAGTTCTTC
-,TRBJ2-7,TRBV6-6,TRBD2,CASSYSPSGNVEQYF,TGTGCCAGCAGTTACTCGCCCAGCGGGAATGTTGAGCAGTACTTC
-,TRBJ2-2,TRBV2,TRBD2,CASSGLAGGTGELFF,TGTGCCAGCAGCGGACTAGCGGGGGGCACCGGGGAGCTGTTTTTT
-,TRBJ2-7,TRBV28,-,CASSPDSYEQYF,TGTGCCAGCAGTCCGGACTCCTACGAGCAGTACTTC
-,TRBJ2-5,TRBV5-1,-,CASSFAGTYGETQYF,TGCGCCAGCAGCTTCGCGGGGACCTACGGGGAGACCCAGTACTTC
-,TRBJ2-3,TRBV27,-,CASSPRPNTSRNTQYF,TGTGCCAGCAGTCCTCGACCGAACACCTCCCGGAATACGCAGTATTTT
-,TRBJ1-1,TRBV5-1,-,CASSWGSGRDTEAFF,TGCGCCAGCAGCTGGGGTTCTGGGAGGGACACTGAAGCTTTCTTT
-,TRBJ2-2,TRBV5-1,TRBD1,CASSLTGAQPGELFF,TGCGCCAGCAGCCTCACAGGGGCCCAACCCGGGGAGCTGTTTTTT
-,TRBJ2-7,TRBV6-5,-,CASSPQGISYEQYF,TGTGCCAGCAGTCCCCAGGGGATCTCCTACGAGCAGTACTTC
-,TRBJ2-5,TRBV7-9,-,CASSRASAPVETQYF,TGTGCCAGCAGCCGTGCTAGCGCTCCGGTGGAGACCCAGTACTTC
-,TRBJ2-3,TRBV5-4,TRBD2,CASSFPGGLAGDQRDTQYF,TGTGCCAGCAGCTTTCCGGGAGGACTAGCGGGGGACCAGAGAGATACGCAGTATTTT
-,TRBJ2-7,TRBV7-9,-,CASSLGSLQDYGQYF,TGTGCCAGCAGCTTAGGAAGTTTACAGGACTACGGGCAGTACTTC
-,TRBJ1-1,TRBV5-1,-,CASTPGTGNTEAFF,TGCGCCAGCACCCCTGGGACGGGGAACACTGAAGCTTTCTTT
-,TRBJ1-1,TRBV25-1,-,CASQDRMNTEAFF,TGTGCCAGCCAGGACAGAATGAACACTGAAGCTTTCTTT
-,TRBJ1-5,TRBV27,-,CASSLRPPGDRNQPQHF,TGTGCCAGCAGTTTACGACCTCCAGGGGATCGGAATCAGCCCCAGCATTTT
-,TRBJ1-2,TRBV20-1,-,CSARWGQVYTF,TGCAGTGCTAGATGGGGCCAAGTCTACACCTTC
-,TRBJ2-7,TRBV2,-,CASSRGDGVSSYEQYF,TGTGCCAGCAGTCGTGGTGACGGGGTCTCCTCCTACGAGCAGTACTTC
once,TRBJ2-7,TRBV27,-,CASSFAGGSYEQYF,TGTGCCAGCAGTTTTGCTGGCGGGTCCTACGAGCAGTACTTC
-,TRBJ2-3,TRBV27,TRBD1,CASSRQGSDTQYF,TGTGCCAGCAGTAGACAGGGCTCAGATACGCAGTATTTT
-,TRBJ2-3,TRBV19,-,CASSKGRGTDTQYF,TGTGCCAGTAGTAAGGGGAGAGGCACAGATACGCAGTATTTT
once,TRBJ2-1,TRBV30,-,CAWSGSGSYNEQFF,TGTGCCTGGAGTGGGAGTGGATCCTACAATGAGCAGTTCTTC
-,TRBJ1-2,TRBV30,TRBD1,CAWSVSSSWARGNYGYTF,TGTGCCTGGAGTGTATCTTCCTCTTGGGCCAGGGGGAACTATGGCTACACCTTC
-,TRBJ2-7,TRBV20-1,-,CSASSSYEQYF,TGCAGTGCTTCTAGCTCCTACGAGCAGTACTTC
-,TRBJ1-2,TRBV6-6,TRBD1,CASSGTGGGYTF,TGTGCCAGCAGCGGGACAGGCGGTGGCTACACCTTC
-,TRBJ2-7,TRBV28,-,CASQQAGTMTYEQYF,TGTGCCTCTCAGCAGGCCGGGACAATGACCTACGAGCAGTACTTC
-,TRBJ1-5,TRBV6-5,-,CASSYSGDGQPQHF,TGTGCCAGCAGTTACTCGGGGGACGGCCAGCCCCAGCATTTT
-,TRBJ2-1,TRBV4-1,-,CASSQMGEQFF,TGCGCCAGCAGTCAGATGGGTGAGCAGTTCTTC
few,TRBJ1-1,TRBV7-9,-,CATSSRGGEAFF,TGTGCCACAAGTAGTCGGGGTGGTGAAGCTTTCTTT
-,TRBJ1-2,TRBV7-9,-,CASSLEDGTNYGYTF,TGTGCCAGCAGCTTAGAAGACGGAACTAACTATGGCTACACCTTC
-,TRBJ2-4,TRBV5-1,-,CASSLGAVAKNIQYF,TGCGCCAGCAGCTTGGGTGCGGTAGCCAAAAACATTCAGTACTTC
few,TRBJ2-5,TRBV7-3,TRBD2,CASSPRAGGQETQYF,TGTGCCAGCAGCCCCAGGGCGGGGGGGCAAGAGACCCAGTACTTC
-,TRBJ2-7,TRBV4-1,TRBD2,CASSQGRAGIYEQYF,TGCGCCAGCAGCCAAGGGAGAGCGGGGATCTACGAGCAGTACTTC
-,TRBJ2-5,TRBV28,-,CASSSRVPQETQYF,TGTGCCAGCAGTTCCAGGGTACCCCAAGAGACCCAGTACTTC
once,TRBJ2-1,TRBV28,TRBD2,CASSLAGGPGNEQFF,TGTGCCAGCAGTTTAGCGGGGGGGCCAGGCAATGAGCAGTTCTTC
many,TRBJ2-3,TRBV7-3,-,CASSQGGTNTQYF,TGTGCCAGCAGCCAAGGGGGGACAAATACGCAGTATTTT